The present T cell receptor (beta chain) was sequenced within a study of blood T cell repertoires in COVID-19. The wider study: Italy, Spain and the United States were the sources of the convalescent and acute COVID-19 samples. PBMCs, B-cell-depleted T cells, or T cells were the source of the cDNA or gDNA that made up the material.

V trimming: 5 bases; J trimming: 6 bases; junction bases outside the gene matches: 9. The CDR3 is made up of 14 amino acids. Germline V gene lookup returns CDR1 SGHNT and CDR2 YYREEE (reference sequence). Per the study methods: Scientists estimated how many nucleated cells there were by amplifying reference gene primers. Sequenced by immunoSEQ multiplex PCR; TCRdb stores in-frame clones only, minus some. The V and J calls and clone size are taken from that table; D and trimming were inferred from the DNA. The table lists around 79,000 clones, about 83% of them singletons. J is TRBJ1-2 and V is TRBV5-4, with 8 nucleotides matching TRBD1. This sequence originates from an older woman with acute or convalescent COVID-19. The sequencing input was peripheral blood. CDR3 in DNA: TGTGCCAGCAGGTACCTACAGGGGGAACATGGCTACACCTTC. Protein sequence: CASRYLQGEHGYTF.